The rows below give T cell receptor beta chains drawn from one sample of a study of blood T cell repertoires in COVID-19. Sequencing was performed with immunoSEQ multiplex PCR; in TCRdb, only in-frame clones are kept and a portion is missing. The sample records 200,000 to 300,000 clones, approximately 83% being singletons. Material for sequencing was peripheral blood. The source is a woman aged 30 to 39 who had recovered from COVID-19. CDR3s include the opening cysteine and the closing phenylalanine or tryptophan. D genes are given only for firm matches. Not all rows give a size; the values are once, few, many and, for expanded clones, a class.

J gene,D gene,clone size,V gene,CDR3 protein,CDR3 DNA
TRBJ2-2,-,-,TRBV18,CASSPQQQNTGELFF,TGTGCCAGCTCACCACAACAGCAGAACACCGGGGAGCTGTTTTTT
TRBJ1-1,-,few,TRBV2,CASSQPWSTEAFF,TGTGCCAGCAGTCAACCCTGGAGCACTGAAGCTTTCTTT
TRBJ1-4,-,many,TRBV15,CATSRDRGWDEKLFF,TGTGCCACCAGCAGAGACAGGGGCTGGGATGAAAAACTGTTTTTT
TRBJ1-6,-,-,TRBV4-2,CASSQFMGEGSPLHF,TGTGCCAGCAGCCAATTTATGGGGGAGGGATCACCCCTCCACTTT
TRBJ2-5,TRBD2,once,TRBV18,CASSPAGTSGETQYF,TGTGCCAGCTCACCCGCCGGGACTAGCGGGGAGACCCAGTACTTC
TRBJ1-3,-,-,TRBV7-9,CASSLVGAQNTIYF,TGTGCCAGCAGCTTAGTGGGGGCGCAGAACACCATATATTTT
TRBJ2-3,TRBD2,-,TRBV5-1,CASRGLAGGGTDTQYF,TGCGCCAGCAGAGGACTAGCGGGGGGTGGCACAGATACGCAGTATTTT
TRBJ1-1,-,-,TRBV14,CASSPHYGGTEAFF,TGTGCCAGCAGCCCTCATTACGGGGGCACTGAAGCTTTCTTT
TRBJ2-7,TRBD1,-,TRBV7-9,CASSLARTGSYEQYF,TGTGCCAGCAGCTTAGCCCGGACAGGCTCCTACGAGCAGTACTTC
TRBJ2-1,TRBD2,-,TRBV7-9,CASSLGGLAGSYNEQFF,TGTGCCAGCAGCTTAGGGGGGTTAGCGGGGTCTTACAATGAGCAGTTCTTC
TRBJ2-5,TRBD2,-,TRBV7-7,CASSARLAGGGETQYF,TGTGCCAGCAGCGCCCGACTAGCGGGGGGAGGGGAGACCCAGTACTTC
TRBJ2-1,-,-,TRBV7-3,CASSLRGRYNEQFF,TGTGCCAGCAGCTTACGGGGGAGATACAATGAGCAGTTCTTC
TRBJ1-4,-,-,TRBV7-9,CASQQARNEKLFF,TGTGCCAGTCAACAGGCCCGTAATGAAAAACTGTTTTTT
TRBJ2-5,TRBD2,-,TRBV7-2,CASSLDRVAGVQETQYF,TGTGCCAGCAGCTTAGACAGGGTAGCGGGGGTCCAAGAGACCCAGTACTTC
TRBJ1-2,TRBD1,-,TRBV5-6,CASSFSQGNYGYTF,TGTGCCAGCAGCTTTTCACAGGGGAACTATGGCTACACCTTC
TRBJ2-5,TRBD2,-,TRBV4-2,CASSQESSGGQETQYF,TGTGCCAGCAGCCAAGAATCCAGCGGGGGACAAGAGACCCAGTACTTC
TRBJ2-1,-,-,TRBV13,CASSIRGSYNEQFF,TGTGCCAGCAGCATTAGGGGCAGCTACAATGAGCAGTTCTTC
TRBJ2-7,TRBD1,-,TRBV6-1,CASSERTSGTGVSEQYF,TGTGCCAGCAGTGAAAGGACCTCCGGGACAGGGGTCTCCGAGCAGTACTTC
TRBJ2-3,-,-,TRBV7-6,CASSRKTASTDTQYF,TGTGCCAGCAGCCGAAAGACAGCTAGCACAGATACGCAGTATTTT
TRBJ2-3,TRBD2,-,TRBV5-4,CASSLTSGGVSTDTQYF,TGTGCCAGCAGCTTGACTAGCGGGGGAGTAAGCACAGATACGCAGTATTTT
TRBJ2-1,-,-,TRBV5-1,CASSWGGSNEQFF,TGCGCCAGCAGCTGGGGGGGCTCAAATGAGCAGTTCTTC
TRBJ1-1,TRBD1,-,TRBV6-5,CASSSTGVGTEAFF,TGTGCCAGCAGTTCGACAGGGGTCGGCACTGAAGCTTTCTTT
TRBJ1-6,-,once,TRBV9,CASSVSVTSNSPLHF,TGTGCCAGCAGCGTATCGGTGACAAGTAATTCACCCCTCCACTTT
TRBJ1-5,-,-,TRBV12-3/TRBV12-4,CASSLQINQPQHF,TGTGCCAGCAGTTTACAGATCAATCAGCCCCAGCATTTT
TRBJ1-2,-,-,TRBV3-1/TRBV3-2,CASSPKAGLLNYGYTF,TGTGCCAGCAGCCCAAAGGCGGGACTCCTAAACTATGGCTACACCTTC
TRBJ1-5,TRBD1,-,TRBV4-1,CASSLGGAGQPQHF,TGCGCCAGCAGCCTAGGGGGCGCGGGTCAGCCCCAGCATTTT
TRBJ2-1,-,-,TRBV5-6,CASSFSQARNEQFF,TGTGCCAGCAGCTTCAGCCAGGCAAGGAATGAGCAGTTCTTC
TRBJ2-3,-,-,TRBV9,CASSVDGLVDTQYF,TGTGCCAGCAGCGTAGATGGACTGGTAGATACGCAGTATTTT
TRBJ2-5,TRBD2,-,TRBV9,CASSVGGGQETQYF,TGTGCCAGCAGCGTAGGGGGGGGCCAAGAGACCCAGTACTTC
TRBJ2-1,-,-,TRBV5-1,CASSLVRNEQFF,TGCGCCAGCAGCTTGGTACGGAATGAGCAGTTCTTC
TRBJ2-6,TRBD1,-,TRBV4-3,CASSPQGTGANVLTF,TGCGCCAGCAGCCCACAGGGGACTGGGGCCAACGTCCTGACTTTC
TRBJ1-2,TRBD1,-,TRBV3-1/TRBV3-2,CASSYRGSYGYTF,TGTGCCAGCAGCTACAGGGGAAGCTATGGCTACACCTTC
TRBJ1-5,TRBD1,-,TRBV2,CASGGQGDQPQHF,TGTGCCAGCGGGGGACAGGGGGATCAGCCCCAGCATTTT
TRBJ2-1,TRBD2,-,TRBV14,CASSTSGGASNEQFF,TGTGCCAGCAGCACTAGCGGGGGGGCGTCCAATGAGCAGTTCTTC
TRBJ2-5,TRBD2,-,TRBV2,CASSEGTSGAIQETQYF,TGTGCCAGCAGTGAAGGGACTAGCGGGGCCATTCAAGAGACCCAGTACTTC
TRBJ2-5,-,-,TRBV3-1/TRBV3-2,CASSQDRQGIRETQYF,TGTGCCAGCAGCCAAGATCGCCAGGGAATAAGGGAGACCCAGTACTTC
TRBJ1-1,-,-,TRBV6-5,CASSYSRGLDTEAFF,TGTGCCAGCAGTTACTCGAGAGGGTTGGACACTGAAGCTTTCTTT
TRBJ1-6,TRBD1,once,TRBV11-2,CASRRTGTNSPLHF,TGTGCCAGCAGGCGGACAGGCACCAATTCACCCCTCCACTTT
TRBJ1-5,-,many,TRBV4-2,CASSQPDSHSNQPQHF,TGTGCCAGCAGCCAACCTGACAGTCATAGCAATCAGCCCCAGCATTTT
TRBJ2-3,TRBD2,-,TRBV11-3,CASSTGTSGGLDTQYF,TGTGCCAGCAGCACTGGGACTAGCGGGGGATTAGATACGCAGTATTTT
TRBJ1-1,-,-,TRBV9,CASSVLGAVGTEAFF,TGTGCCAGCAGCGTCTTAGGGGCGGTGGGCACTGAAGCTTTCTTT
TRBJ1-6,-,-,TRBV6-6,CASSYQGGSSSPLHF,TGTGCCAGCAGTTACCAAGGGGGTTCAAGCTCACCCCTCCACTTT
TRBJ1-1,-,-,TRBV6-6,CASIQIGYTEAFF,TGTGCCAGCATTCAGATTGGTTACACTGAAGCTTTCTTT
TRBJ2-7,-,-,TRBV12-3/TRBV12-4,CASSFRQGYEQYF,TGTGCCAGCAGTTTCAGGCAGGGGTACGAGCAGTACTTC
TRBJ2-4,TRBD1,-,TRBV6-5,CAISGTGSKNIQYF,TGTGCCATATCCGGGACAGGGTCCAAAAACATTCAGTACTTC
TRBJ2-7,-,-,TRBV7-9,CASSLGWTERTYEQYF,TGTGCCAGCAGCCTAGGATGGACAGAAAGAACCTACGAGCAGTACTTC
TRBJ2-3,TRBD1,-,TRBV7-2,CASSLMRGPDTQYF,TGTGCCAGCAGCTTAATGAGGGGGCCAGATACGCAGTATTTT
TRBJ1-5,-,-,TRBV12-3/TRBV12-4,CASSFQARQPQHF,TGTGCCAGCAGTTTTCAGGCAAGACAGCCCCAGCATTTT
TRBJ1-3,-,-,TRBV29-1,CSVGSSGNTIYF,TGCAGCGTTGGGAGCTCTGGAAACACCATATATTTT
TRBJ1-4,-,-,TRBV18,CASSSNEKLFF,TGTGCCAGCTCTTCAAATGAAAAACTGTTTTTT
TRBJ2-7,-,-,TRBV4-1,CASSRNRDSNYEQYF,TGCGCCAGCAGCCGGAACCGGGACTCAAACTACGAGCAGTACTTC
TRBJ1-2,-,-,TRBV6-5,CASSPTRGFGGYTF,TGTGCCAGCAGTCCGACTCGGGGATTTGGAGGCTACACCTTC
TRBJ1-2,-,-,TRBV10-3,CAISSSSYSTEGYTF,TGTGCCATCAGTTCCTCCAGTTACTCCACGGAGGGCTACACCTTC
TRBJ1-1,-,-,TRBV4-2,CASSQDYSLRAFF,TGTGCCAGCAGCCAAGACTATTCCCTTAGAGCTTTCTTT
TRBJ2-3,TRBD2,-,TRBV5-1,CASSLARGGTDTQYF,TGCGCCAGCAGCTTGGCTCGGGGGGGTACAGATACGCAGTATTTT
TRBJ1-1,-,few,TRBV18,CASQRRGTNTEAFF,TGTGCCAGCCAAAGAAGGGGCACGAACACTGAAGCTTTCTTT
TRBJ1-2,-,-,TRBV15,CATSPRAGEDYGYTF,TGTGCCACCAGCCCACGGGCGGGAGAGGACTATGGCTACACCTTC
TRBJ2-7,-,-,TRBV6-1,CASSERSSNSYEQYF,TGTGCCAGCAGTGAACGGAGCAGCAACTCCTACGAGCAGTACTTC
TRBJ2-7,TRBD2,few,TRBV3-1/TRBV3-2,CASSPIGTSGGAGYEQYF,TGTGCCAGCAGCCCGATTGGGACTAGCGGGGGGGCCGGTTACGAGCAGTACTTC